This T cell receptor (beta chain) was captured by sequencing in a study of graft-versus-host responses after intestinal transplantation. Study summary: Recipients had multivisceral, liver-intestinal, or isolated intestinal transplants. Study observations and caveats: GvH clones surfaced in recipient marrow, some emerging earlier in ileum or blood. Circulating GvH clone levels at their peak were associated with HvG declines (early post-transplant).

The germline V gene has CDR1 SNHLY and CDR2 FYNNEI. This CDR3 comprises 15 residues. The J segment lost 5 bases and the V segment lost 6 bases, leaving 9 bases of the junction unmatched. Measured with immunoSEQ multiplex PCR; TCRdb has only the in-frame clones, and not every one. The profile covers about 110,000 clones, with 80% to 95% appearing a single time and 0.4% to 0.65% taken by the ten largest. Details on this clone: Its specificity is not known.

Sequenced material: unstimulated CD8+ T cells sorted from spleen or lymph node cells, taken before intestinal transplant. The J gene is TRBJ2-1, the V gene TRBV2; 8 bases agree with TRBD2. This clonotype originated in a human donor who received an intestinal transplant. The CDR3 here is CASSELAVRDNEQFF. The DNA of the CDR3 is TGTGCCAGCAGCGAACTAGCGGTTAGGGACAATGAGCAGTTCTTC. The full variable domain, completed using reference TRBV2 and TRBJ2-1, is EPEVTQTPSHQVTQMGQEVILRCVPISNHLYFYWYRQILGQKVEFLVSFYNNEISEKSEIFDDQFSVERPDGSNFTLKIRSTKLEDSAMYFCASSELAVRDNEQFFGPGTRLTVL.